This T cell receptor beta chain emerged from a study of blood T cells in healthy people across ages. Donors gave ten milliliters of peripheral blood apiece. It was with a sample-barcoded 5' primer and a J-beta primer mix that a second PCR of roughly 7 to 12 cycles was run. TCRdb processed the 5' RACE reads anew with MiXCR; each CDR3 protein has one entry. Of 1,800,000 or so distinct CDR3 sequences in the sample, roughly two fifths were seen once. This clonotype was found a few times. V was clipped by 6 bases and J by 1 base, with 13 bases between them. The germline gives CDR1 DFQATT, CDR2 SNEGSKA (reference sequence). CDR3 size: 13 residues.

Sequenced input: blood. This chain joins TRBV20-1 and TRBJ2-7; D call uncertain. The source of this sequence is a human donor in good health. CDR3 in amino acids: CSASSGMSYEQYF. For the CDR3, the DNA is TGCAGTGCCTCATCTGGGATGTCCTACGAGCAGTACTTC.